This TCR beta chain comes out of a study of cytomegalovirus exposure and HLA in healthy donors. The CDR3 totals 15 residues. Trimming left V 1 base short and J 5 bases short, with 16 bases between. Germline CDR1 reads SGDLS; CDR2 reads YYNGEE. PCR amplification relied on 60 Vbeta primers (plus 13 Jbeta primers). Sequenced by immunoSEQ multiplex PCR; TCRdb stores in-frame clones only, minus some. The sample spans 50,000 or so clones; the ten largest clones claim 2% to 2.5%. Though probably carrying unrecorded immune exposures, donors were nominally healthy at sampling. Material: PBMCs. The rearrangement joins TRBV9 to TRBJ2-7; D call uncertain. The TCR was taken from a young woman in good health and CMV-seronegative. For the CDR3, the DNA is TGTGCCAGCAGCGTAAGGAGTCTTTACTTAGACGAGCAGTACTTC. This sequence encodes CASSVRSLYLDEQYF.